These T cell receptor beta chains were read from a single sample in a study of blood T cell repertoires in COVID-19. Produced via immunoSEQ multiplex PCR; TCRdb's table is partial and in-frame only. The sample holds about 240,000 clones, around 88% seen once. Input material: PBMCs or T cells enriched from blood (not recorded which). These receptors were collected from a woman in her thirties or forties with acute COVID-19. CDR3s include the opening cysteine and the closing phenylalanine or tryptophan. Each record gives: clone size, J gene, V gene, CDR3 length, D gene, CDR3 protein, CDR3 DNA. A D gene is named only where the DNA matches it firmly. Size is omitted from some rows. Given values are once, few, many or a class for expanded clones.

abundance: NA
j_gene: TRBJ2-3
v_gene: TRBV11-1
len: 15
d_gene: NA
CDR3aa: CASSFLIGATDTQYF
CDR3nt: TGTGCCAGCAGCTTCCTCATTGGGGCCACAGATACGCAGTATTTT

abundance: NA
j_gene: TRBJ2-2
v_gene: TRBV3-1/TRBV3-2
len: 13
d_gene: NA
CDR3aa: CASSQAGTGELFF
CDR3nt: TGTGCCAGCAGCCAAGCGGGCACCGGGGAGCTGTTTTTT

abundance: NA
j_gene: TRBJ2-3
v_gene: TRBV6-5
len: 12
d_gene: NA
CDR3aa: CASRRSTDTQYF
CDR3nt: TGTGCCAGCAGGCGTAGCACAGATACGCAGTATTTT

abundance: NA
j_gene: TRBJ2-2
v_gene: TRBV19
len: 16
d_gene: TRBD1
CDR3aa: CASSILGTANTGELFF
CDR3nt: TGTGCCAGTAGTATTTTAGGGACAGCGAACACCGGGGAGCTGTTTTTT

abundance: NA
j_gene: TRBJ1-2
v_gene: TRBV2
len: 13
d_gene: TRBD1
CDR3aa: CASNPQGDYGYTF
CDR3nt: TGTGCCAGCAACCCTCAGGGGGACTATGGCTACACCTTC

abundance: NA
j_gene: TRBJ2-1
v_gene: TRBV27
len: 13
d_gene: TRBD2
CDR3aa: CASTSGRNNEQFF
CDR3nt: TGTGCCAGCACAAGCGGGAGGAACAATGAGCAGTTCTTC

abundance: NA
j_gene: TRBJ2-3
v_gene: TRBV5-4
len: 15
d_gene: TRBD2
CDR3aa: CASSFGAGGPDTQYF
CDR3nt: TGTGCCAGCAGCTTTGGAGCGGGAGGGCCAGATACGCAGTATTTT

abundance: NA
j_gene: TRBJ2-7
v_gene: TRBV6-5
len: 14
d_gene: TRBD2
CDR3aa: CASNRGGGRYGQYF
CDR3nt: TGTGCCAGCAACCGCGGGGGGGGACGCTACGGGCAGTACTTC

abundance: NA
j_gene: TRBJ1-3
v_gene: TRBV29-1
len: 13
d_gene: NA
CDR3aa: CSVDMGPGNTIYF
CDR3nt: TGCAGCGTTGATATGGGGCCTGGAAACACCATATATTTT

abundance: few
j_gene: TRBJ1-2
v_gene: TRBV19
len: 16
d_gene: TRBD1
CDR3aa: CASSPGSGQGAYGYTF
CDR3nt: TGTGCCAGTAGTCCGGGATCGGGACAGGGGGCCTATGGCTACACCTTC

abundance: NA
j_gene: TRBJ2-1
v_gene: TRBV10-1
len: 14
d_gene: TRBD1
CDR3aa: CASSKTGGVGEQFF
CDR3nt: TGCGCCAGCAGTAAGACAGGGGGAGTGGGTGAGCAGTTCTTC

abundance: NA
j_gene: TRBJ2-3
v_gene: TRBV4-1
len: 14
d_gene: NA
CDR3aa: CASREAHHTDTQYF
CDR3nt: TGCGCCAGCCGCGAGGCACATCACACAGATACGCAGTATTTT

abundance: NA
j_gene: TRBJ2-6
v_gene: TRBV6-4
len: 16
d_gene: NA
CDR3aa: CASSDAVEGGANVLTF
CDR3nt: TGTGCCAGCAGTGATGCCGTCGAGGGTGGGGCCAACGTCCTGACTTTC

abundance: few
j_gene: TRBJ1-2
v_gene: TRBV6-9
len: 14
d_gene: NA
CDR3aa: CASTSGHFNYGYTF
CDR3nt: TGTGCCAGCACCTCGGGACACTTTAACTATGGCTACACCTTC

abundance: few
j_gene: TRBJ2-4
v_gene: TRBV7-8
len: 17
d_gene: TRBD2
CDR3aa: CASSLDVAGSAKNIQYF
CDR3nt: TGTGCCAGCAGCTTAGACGTAGCGGGGTCGGCCAAAAACATTCAGTACTTC

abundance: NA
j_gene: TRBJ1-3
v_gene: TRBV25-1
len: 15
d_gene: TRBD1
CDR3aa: CASSQTGDYGSTIYF
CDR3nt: TGTGCCAGCTCCCAGACAGGGGATTATGGAAGCACCATATATTTT

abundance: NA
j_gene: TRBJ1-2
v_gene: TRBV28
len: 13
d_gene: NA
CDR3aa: CASSSPGNYGYTF
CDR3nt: TGTGCCAGCAGTTCACCGGGGAACTATGGCTACACCTTC

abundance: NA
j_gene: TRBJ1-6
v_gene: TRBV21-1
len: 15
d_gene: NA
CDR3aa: CASNPPARESSPLHF
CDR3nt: TGTGCCAGCAACCCCCCGGCGAGGGAGAGTTCACCCCTCCACTTT

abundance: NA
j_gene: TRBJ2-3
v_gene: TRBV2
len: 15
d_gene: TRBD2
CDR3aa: CASSEGLAITDTQYF
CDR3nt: TGTGCCAGCAGTGAGGGACTAGCGATAACAGATACGCAGTATTTT

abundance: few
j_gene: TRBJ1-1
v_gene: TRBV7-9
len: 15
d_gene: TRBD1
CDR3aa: CASRSDRGMNTEAFF
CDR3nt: TGTGCCAGCAGATCGGACAGGGGAATGAACACTGAAGCTTTCTTT

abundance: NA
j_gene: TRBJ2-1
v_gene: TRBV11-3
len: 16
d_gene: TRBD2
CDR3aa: CASSDLAGNSYNEQFF
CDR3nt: TGTGCCAGCAGCGACCTAGCGGGAAACTCCTACAATGAGCAGTTCTTC

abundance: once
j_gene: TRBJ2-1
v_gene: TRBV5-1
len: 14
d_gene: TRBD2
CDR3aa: CASSESGRVYEQFF
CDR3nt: TGCGCCAGCAGCGAGAGCGGGAGAGTCTATGAGCAGTTCTTC

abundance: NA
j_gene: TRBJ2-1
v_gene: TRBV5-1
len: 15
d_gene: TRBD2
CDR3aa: CASSSGLAGGNEQFF
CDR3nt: TGCGCCAGCAGCTCAGGACTAGCGGGAGGCAATGAGCAGTTCTTC

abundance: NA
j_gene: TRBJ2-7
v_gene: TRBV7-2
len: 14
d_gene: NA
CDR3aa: CASSSGVGFYEQYF
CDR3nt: TGTGCCAGCAGCTCAGGGGTCGGGTTCTACGAGCAGTACTTC

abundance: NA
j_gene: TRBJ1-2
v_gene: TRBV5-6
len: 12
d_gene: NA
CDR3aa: CASSLGQTGYTF
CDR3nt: TGTGCCAGCAGCTTGGGACAGACCGGCTACACCTTC

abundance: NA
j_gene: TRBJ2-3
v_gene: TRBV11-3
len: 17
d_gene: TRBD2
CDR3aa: CASSLMGLGRNTDTQYF
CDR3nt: TGTGCCAGCAGCTTAATGGGACTAGGGAGGAACACAGATACGCAGTATTTT

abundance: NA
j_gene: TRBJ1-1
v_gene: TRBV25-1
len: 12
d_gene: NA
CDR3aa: CASREGAGQAFF
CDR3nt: TGTGCCAGCAGAGAAGGGGCTGGGCAAGCTTTCTTT

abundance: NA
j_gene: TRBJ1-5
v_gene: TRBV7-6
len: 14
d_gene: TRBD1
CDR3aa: CASSLGQGQQPQHF
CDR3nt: TGTGCCAGCAGCTTAGGACAGGGACAACAGCCCCAGCATTTT

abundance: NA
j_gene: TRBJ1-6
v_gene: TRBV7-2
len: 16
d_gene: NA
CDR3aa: CASSPRQSSYNSPLHF
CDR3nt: TGTGCCAGCAGCCCCCGACAAAGCTCCTATAATTCACCCCTCCACTTT

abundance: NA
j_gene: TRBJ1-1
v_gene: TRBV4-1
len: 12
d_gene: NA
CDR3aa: CASSLYGGSVFF
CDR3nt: TGCGCCAGCAGCCTATACGGGGGAAGCGTCTTCTTT

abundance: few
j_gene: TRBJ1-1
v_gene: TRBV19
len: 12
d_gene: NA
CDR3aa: CASSNRDTEAFF
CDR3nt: TGTGCCAGTAGTAACAGGGACACTGAAGCTTTCTTT

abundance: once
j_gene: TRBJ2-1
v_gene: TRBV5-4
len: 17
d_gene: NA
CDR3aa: CASSPRRLVGGYNEQFF
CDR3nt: TGTGCCAGCAGCCCCCGCAGGCTAGTAGGGGGCTACAATGAGCAGTTCTTC